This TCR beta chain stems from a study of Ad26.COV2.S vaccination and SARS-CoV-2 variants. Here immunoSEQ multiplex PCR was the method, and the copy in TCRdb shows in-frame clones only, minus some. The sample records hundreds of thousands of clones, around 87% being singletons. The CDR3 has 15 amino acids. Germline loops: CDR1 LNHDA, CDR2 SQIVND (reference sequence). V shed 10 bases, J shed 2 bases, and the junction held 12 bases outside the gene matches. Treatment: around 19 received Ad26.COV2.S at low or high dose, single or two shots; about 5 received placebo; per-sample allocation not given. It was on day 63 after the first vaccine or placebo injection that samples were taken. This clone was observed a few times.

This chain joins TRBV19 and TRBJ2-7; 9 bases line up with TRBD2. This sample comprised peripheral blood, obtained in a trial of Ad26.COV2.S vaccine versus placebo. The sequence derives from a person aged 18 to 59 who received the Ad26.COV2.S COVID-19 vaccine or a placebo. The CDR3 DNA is TGTGCCATTCCAAGGACTAGCGAGGGCACCTACGAGCAGTACTTC. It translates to CAIPRTSEGTYEQYF. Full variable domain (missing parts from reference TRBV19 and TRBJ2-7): DGGITQSPKYLFRKEGQNVTLSCEQNLNHDAMYWYRQDPGQGLRLIYYSQIVNDFQKGDIAEGYSVSREKKESFPLTVTSAQKNPTAFYLCAIPRTSEGTYEQYFGPGTRLTVT.